The 10 T cell receptor beta chains presented below share a single source sample, sequenced in a study of T cells after yellow fever vaccination. TCRdb fed the 5' RACE reads into MiXCR, producing one record per CDR3 protein. The sample holds a few hundred thousand distinct CDR3 sequences, roughly 8.6% seen once. The sequencing used PBMCs, collected about 41 days after the first yellow fever vaccination. The receptors stem from a man aged 18-30 years who received the YFV17D yellow fever vaccine.

The table lists this clonotype with a few counts. The J gene is TRBJ2-3, the V gene TRBV7-2; D remains unclear. V lost 2 bases and J 4 bases, leaving 10 bases between the germline ends. The CDR3 runs 14 residues. Looked up from germline, CDR1 is SGHTA and CDR2 is FQGNSA. This CDR3 reads CASSLSRTADTQYF. Here the CDR3 DNA reads TGTGCCAGCAGCTTATCTCGGACGGCAGATACGCAGTATTTT.

The rearrangement links TRBV3-1 to TRBJ2-5, with 9 bases identical to TRBD2. V dropped 0 bases and J dropped 4; count of bases not matched to a gene: 9. The CDR3 loop spans 17 amino acids. The V gene's germline CDR1 is LGHDT and CDR2 YNNKEL (reference sequence). The DNA of the CDR3 is TGTGCCAGCAGCCAAGATCGACGCGGGGGGGCGGGAGAGACCCAGTACTTC. Protein: CASSQDRRGGAGETQYF.

This clonotype was recorded a few times. The gene calls are TRBV12-3 or TRBV12-4 and TRBJ1-5, with 7 bases aligning to TRBD1. Losses at the gene ends were 2 bases for V and 4 bases for J; bases not matched to a gene: 5. The length of the CDR3 is 15 residues. CDR3 residues: CASSLRGPRNQPQHF. The CDR3 bases are TGTGCCAGCAGTTTAAGGGGGCCTAGGAATCAGCCCCAGCATTTT.

This chain connects TRBV5-1 to TRBJ2-6, with D possibly TRBD1 on 7 matching bases. The V gene lost 9 bases and the J gene lost 0 bases, with 10 bases spanning the gap. CDR1 and CDR2 from the germline V gene are SGHRS and YFSETQ. The CDR3 runs to 14 residues. The CDR3 protein is CATRDSSGANVLTF. The CDR3 DNA reads as TGCGCCACGCGGGACAGCTCTGGGGCCAACGTCCTGACTTTC.

J is TRBJ2-7 and V is TRBV18; D is uncertain. V shed 0 bases and J shed 2 bases, with 2 bases lying between them. This CDR3 is built from 12 residues. Germline CDR1 is KGHSH and CDR2 is LQKENI. The CDR3 region is CASSPPTYEQYV. CDR3 nucleotide sequence: TGTGCCAGCTCACCACCGACCTACGAGCAGTACGTC.

J is TRBJ2-2 and V is TRBV7-9; the D is unclear. CDR1 is SEHNR and CDR2 is FQNEAQ in the germline V gene (reference sequence). This CDR3 comprises 13 residues. Trimming shortened V by 1 base and J by 13 bases, and 13 bases separated the two germline ends. DNA of the CDR3: TGTGCCAGCAGCTTAGGGTGGGCTGCGCGGCTGTTTTTT. This encodes CASSLGWAARLFF. Drawing the rest from reference TRBV7-9 and TRBJ2-2, the complete variable domain is DTGVSQNPRHKITKRGQNVTFRCDPISEHNRLYWYRQTLGQGPEFLTYFQNEAQLEKSRLLSDRFSAERPKGSFSTLEIQRTEQGDSAMYLCASSLGWAARLFFGEGSRLTVL.

A few counts support this clonotype. The chain recombines TRBV5-1 with TRBJ2-1; D call uncertain. Germline V CDR1 and CDR2: SGHRS, YFSETQ. This CDR3 has 15 residues. The ends were cut back, 3 bases at V and 8 bases at J, with 18 bases in the middle. CDR3 sequence: CASSSAPPLSDEQFF. In nucleotides, the CDR3 is TGCGCCAGCAGCTCCGCGCCCCCCCTGTCCGATGAGCAGTTCTTC.

The CDR3: CSVEDLEGRDTEAFF. The DNA of the CDR3 is TGCAGCGTTGAAGATCTCGAGGGACGGGACACTGAAGCTTTCTTT. The genes are TRBV29-1 and TRBJ1-1; the D gene is possibly TRBD1 (5 bases). Trimming stripped 0 bases from V and 3 bases from J, with 14 bases between. CDR1 and CDR2 (germline): SQVTM, ANQGSEA. This CDR3 is built from 15 residues.

This clonotype was seen many times. This chain joins TRBV20-1 and TRBJ1-5, with 8 bases fitting TRBD1. The J segment lost 7 bases and the V segment lost 5 bases, leaving 10 bases of the junction unmatched. The germline V gene has CDR1 DFQATT and CDR2 SNEGSKA (reference sequence). The CDR3 length is 14 residues. In DNA, the CDR3 is TGCAGTGCTCGAGGACAGGGTGGGTACCAGCCCCAGCATTTT. It encodes CSARGQGGYQPQHF.

DNA for the CDR3: TGTGCCAGCAGCCCCACTTGGGGCTACACCTTC. Its protein product is CASSPTWGYTF. The chain joins TRBV7-2 to TRBJ1-2; D is uncertain. CDR1 is SGHTA, CDR2 FQGNSA, per germline. Trimming left V 5 bases short and J 8 bases short, with 9 bases between. The CDR3 is 11 residues long.